These 31 T cell receptor beta chains were sequenced from one sample in a study of blood T cell repertoires in COVID-19. Some clones are missing from TCRdb's copy, which holds only in-frame ones; the method was immunoSEQ multiplex PCR. This table has tens of thousands of clones, approximately 88% appearing once. Sequenced material: peripheral blood. The receptors derive from a woman between 50 and 59 years old with active COVID-19.

V gene TRBV7-3 combines with J gene TRBJ2-1; D is unclear. V lost 1 base to trimming and J lost 1 base, with 11 bases between them. CDR3 length: 16 amino acids. Germline V gene sequence: CDR1 SGHTA, CDR2 FQGTGA. CDR3 sequence (DNA): TGTGCCAGCAGCTTAAATGGAGCGCGATCCTACAATGAGCAGTTCTTC. It yields the protein CASSLNGARSYNEQFF.

The chain links TRBV2 to TRBJ1-1; TRBD1 is a possible D gene (6 bases). In germline, CDR1 is SNHLY, CDR2 FYNNEI. V lost 7 bases and J lost 1, with 10 bases in between. The CDR3 consists of 13 residues. Here the CDR3 reads CASTVQGNTEAFF. CDR3 coding DNA: TGTGCCAGCACAGTACAGGGGAACACTGAAGCTTTCTTT.

This clone showed up just once. The chain has TRBV19 and TRBJ1-1; D gene ambiguous. Germline V lookup: CDR1 LNHDA, CDR2 SQIVND (reference sequence). The CDR3 is 15 residues long. V lost 4 bases and J 0 bases, leaving 12 bases between the germline ends. CDR3 region: CASSSRKIMNTEAFF. The CDR3, as DNA: TGTGCCAGTAGTAGCAGGAAAATCATGAACACTGAAGCTTTCTTT.

The chain is built from TRBV7-9 and TRBJ2-7; no clear D. Per germline, CDR1 SEHNR and CDR2 FQNEAQ (reference sequence). This CDR3 has 12 amino acids. Trimming shortened V by 5 bases and J by 0 bases, and 5 bases separated the two germline ends. The CDR3 bases are TGTGCCAGCAGCCCTAGCTCCTACGAGCAGTACTTC. Protein sequence: CASSPSSYEQYF.

The rearrangement joins TRBV27 to TRBJ1-1; a weak D match, TRBD1 (5 bases). Germline V CDR1 and CDR2: MNHEY, SMNVEV (reference sequence). This CDR3 is 15 amino acids long. V was trimmed by 0 bases and J by 1 base, leaving 9 bases between them. The CDR3 DNA reads TGTGCCAGCAGTTTATCCAGGGCTCAGAACACTGAAGCTTTCTTT. Translation gives CASSLSRAQNTEAFF.

The gene calls are TRBV7-9 and TRBJ2-7, with 8 nucleotides matching TRBD1. This CDR3 is built from 15 residues. After removal of 3 bases from V and 5 bases from J, the junction contained 9 bases not matched to a gene. Germline lookup yields CDR1 SEHNR and CDR2 FQNEAQ (reference sequence). The chain's CDR3 is CASSFQTGAKNEQYF. CDR3 nucleotides: TGTGCCAGCAGCTTCCAGACAGGGGCAAAGAACGAGCAGTACTTC.

This clone turned up a few times. This rearrangement joins TRBV19 to TRBJ1-5; D gene unclear. Looked up from germline, CDR1 is LNHDA and CDR2 is SQIVND (reference sequence). Between the trimmed V and J ends, which lost 7 bases and 2 bases, there was a span of 15 bases. This CDR3 comprises 15 residues. CDR3 in amino acids: CASTAGPRGNQPQHF. DNA for the CDR3: TGTGCCAGTACCGCCGGTCCGAGGGGCAATCAGCCCCAGCATTTT.

This clone is a singleton in its sample. J is TRBJ2-7 and V is TRBV19; TRBD1 agrees at 8 bases. This CDR3 has 15 residues. Germline CDR1 LNHDA, CDR2 SQIVND (reference sequence). V lost 8 bases to trimming and J lost 2 bases; unmatched junction nucleotides: 11. CDR3 protein: CASSLGQGLAYEQYF. The CDR3 DNA reads as TGTGCCAGTTCGTTAGGACAGGGTTTAGCCTACGAGCAGTACTTC. Variable domain in full (rest from reference TRBV19 and TRBJ2-7): DGGITQSPKYLFRKEGQNVTLSCEQNLNHDAMYWYRQDPGQGLRLIYYSQIVNDFQKGDIAEGYSVSREKKESFPLTVTSAQKNPTAFYLCASSLGQGLAYEQYFGPGTRLTVT.

The J gene is TRBJ1-1, the V gene TRBV4-1; no reliable D call. Germline loops: CDR1 MGHRA, CDR2 YSYEKL. The CDR3 contains 16 residues. Trimming removed 1 base at V and 7 bases at J, with 19 bases between. Here the CDR3 DNA reads TGCGCCAGCAGCCAAGCAGGTGTCAGATTGGGAGATGAAGCTTTCTTT. It is translated as CASSQAGVRLGDEAFF.

V gene TRBV9 combines with J gene TRBJ2-1; 7 bases are a match to TRBD2. CDR1 and CDR2 (germline): SGDLS, YYNGEE. The CDR3 covers 16 residues. V shed 0 bases, J shed 8 bases, and the junction held 11 bases outside the gene matches. The CDR3 DNA reads as TGTGCCAGCAGCGTAGGCACTAGCGCGGAATGGGATGAGCAGTTCTTC. As protein: CASSVGTSAEWDEQFF.

The chain couples TRBV18 to TRBJ2-3; 9 bases align to TRBD1. The CDR3 runs to 15 residues. V lost 3 bases, J lost 2 bases, and 3 bases stayed unmatched. CDR1 is KGHSH and CDR2 is LQKENI in the germline V gene. The DNA for the CDR3 is TGTGCCAGCTCACCGAGACAGGGGGACACAGATACGCAGTATTTT. Its translation: CASSPRQGDTDTQYF.

DNA of the CDR3: TGTGCCAGCAGCGCCGGGACTAGCGGGAGATCCTACGAGCAGTACTTC. As protein: CASSAGTSGRSYEQYF. The rearrangement joins TRBV6-4 to TRBJ2-7, with 14 positions matching TRBD2. Germline CDR1 and CDR2: MRHNA and SNTAGT. With 6 bases clipped from V and 1 base from J, the junction kept 5 bases outside the gene matches. CDR3 length equals 16 residues.

This clone came up once. This chain links TRBV30 with TRBJ1-1, with TRBD1 matching over 8 bases. There are 14 residues in the CDR3. The germline V gene has CDR1 GTSNPN and CDR2 SVGIG (reference sequence). Trimming cost V 2 bases and J 2 bases; bases outside gene matches: 4. The CDR3 bases are TGTGCCTGGAGTCTTACAGGGGGAAACACTGAAGCTTTCTTT. Protein product: CAWSLTGGNTEAFF.

This chain joins TRBV6-5 and TRBJ2-3; TRBD2 agrees at 7 bases. This CDR3 has 15 amino acids. The germline V gene encodes CDR1 MNHEY and CDR2 SVGAGI. J was trimmed by 2 bases and V by 2 bases; bases with no gene match: 4. CDR3 protein: CASSYGTTVTDTQYF. In DNA, the CDR3 is TGTGCCAGCAGTTACGGGACTACGGTCACAGATACGCAGTATTTT.

The chain joins TRBV11-3 to TRBJ2-3; the D is unclear. V gave up 0 bases and J gave up 1 base, with 5 bases separating them. The CDR3 contains 14 residues. Germline assignment: CDR1 SGHNT and CDR2 YENEEA. Written as DNA, the CDR3 is TGTGCCAGCAGCTTAGAGGCGGGCACAGATACGCAGTATTTT. This gives the protein CASSLEAGTDTQYF.

The chain is built from TRBV30 and TRBJ2-7, with TRBD1 as a possible D gene (5 bases). The germline V gene encodes CDR1 GTSNPN and CDR2 SVGIG (reference sequence). This CDR3 comprises 14 residues. V was clipped by 0 bases and J by 6 bases, with 15 bases between them. The CDR3 protein is CAWSVLSRVSEQYF. For the CDR3, the DNA is TGTGCCTGGAGTGTTCTATCCAGGGTTAGCGAGCAGTACTTC.

This clone was seen a few times. This rearrangement joins TRBV9 to TRBJ2-7, with D possibly being TRBD2 (6 bases). This CDR3 is built from 15 residues. V gave up 0 bases and J gave up 2 bases, with 12 bases separating them. In germline, CDR1 is SGDLS, CDR2 YYNGEE. The CDR3 is CASSVAGGEAYEQYF. The DNA of the CDR3 is TGTGCCAGCAGCGTAGCTGGCGGGGAGGCCTACGAGCAGTACTTC.

This clone was seen just once. The chain joins TRBV9 to TRBJ2-1; 9 bases match TRBD2. The germline V gene has CDR1 SGDLS and CDR2 YYNGEE. After removal of 4 bases from V and 0 bases from J, the junction contained 8 bases not matched to a gene. This CDR3 comprises 17 residues. The CDR3 spells CASSPRLAVSSYNEQFF. The DNA for the CDR3 is TGTGCCAGCAGCCCCCGACTAGCGGTAAGCTCCTACAATGAGCAGTTCTTC.

The chain employs TRBV6-6 and TRBJ2-3; 10 nucleotides align to TRBD1. The CDR3 length is 16 residues. Germline values: CDR1 MNHNY, CDR2 SVGAGI (reference sequence). V gave up 6 bases and J gave up 3 bases; unmatched junction bases: 9. The CDR3 is CASRQPGQGLTDTQYF. In nucleotides, the CDR3 is TGTGCCAGCAGACAGCCGGGACAGGGGTTAACAGATACGCAGTATTTT.

The V call is TRBV14, the J call TRBJ1-3; 7 bases align to TRBD1. Germline V gene sequence: CDR1 SGHDN, CDR2 FVKESK. The CDR3 contains 15 residues. J gave up 0 bases and V 5 bases, and 4 bases lay outside the gene matches. In nucleotides, the CDR3 is TGTGCCAGCAGCAACAGGGGATCCTCTGGAAACACCATATATTTT. Translation: CASSNRGSSGNTIYF.

This chain uses TRBV6-1 with TRBJ2-1; D unclear. The length of the CDR3 is 16 residues. Germline V lookup: CDR1 MNHNS, CDR2 SASEGT. Trimming shortened V by 1 base and J by 0 bases, and 10 bases separated the two germline ends. DNA of the CDR3: TGTGCCAGCAGTGAAGTGGGCAGCAGCTCCTACAATGAGCAGTTCTTC. Protein: CASSEVGSSSYNEQFF.

The chain is built from TRBV3-1 (or the pseudogene TRBV3-2) and TRBJ2-7; 9 bases agree with TRBD1. Germline CDR1 and CDR2: LGHDT and YNNKEL (reference sequence). Losses at the gene ends were 3 bases for V and 5 bases for J; bases not matched to a gene: 5. This CDR3 has 14 amino acids. DNA of the CDR3: TGTGCCAGCAGCCATCGGGACAGGGTCCACGAGCAGTACTTC. Translated, it gives CASSHRDRVHEQYF.

The J gene is TRBJ2-5, the V gene TRBV13, with D maybe TRBD2 (6 bases). The ends were cut back, 2 bases at V and 6 bases at J, with 10 bases in the middle. Germline V CDR1 and CDR2: PRHDT, FYEKMQ (reference sequence). The CDR3 has 13 amino acids. CDR3 coding DNA: TGTGCCAGCAGCTTATATGGGGGGAAGACCCAGTACTTC. Amino acid sequence: CASSLYGGKTQYF.

The rearrangement links TRBV7-2 to TRBJ1-4; no firm D call. The CDR3 totals 17 residues. V dropped 1 base and J dropped 0 bases, with 12 bases sitting between them. Germline assignment: CDR1 SGHTA and CDR2 FQGNSA. CDR3 DNA sequence: TGTGCCAGCAGCTTAGGATTTACAGCAGCAACTAATGAAAAACTGTTTTTT. Its protein product is CASSLGFTAATNEKLFF.

This chain links TRBV30 with TRBJ2-3; D perhaps matches TRBD1 (6 bases). V lost 1 base to trimming and J lost 4 bases, with 18 bases between them. CDR3 length equals 16 residues. Germline V CDR1 and CDR2: GTSNPN, SVGIG (reference sequence). The CDR3 DNA sequence: TGTGCCTGGAGTGCCCTAGGGGGTTCCCTCGCAGATACGCAGTATTTT. Translated: CAWSALGGSLADTQYF.

The rearrangement joins TRBV18 to TRBJ1-1; 8 positions agree with TRBD1. V shed 3 bases and J 4 bases; nucleotides not matched to a gene: 13. The CDR3 has 17 amino acids. CDR1 and CDR2 (germline): KGHSH, LQKENI. The CDR3: CASSPIRTGTGPTEAFF. For the CDR3, the DNA is TGTGCCAGCTCACCGATAAGGACAGGGACGGGACCCACTGAAGCTTTCTTT.

J is TRBJ2-2 and V is TRBV7-8, with TRBD1 as a possible D gene (5 bases). The V and J ends lost 5 bases and 7 bases respectively, with 23 bases between them. The CDR3 covers 17 residues. Germline loops: CDR1 SGHVS, CDR2 FQNEAQ. CDR3 bases: TGTGCCAGCAGCCTAACACCCCCGGGCAGGGTAGACGGGGAGCTGTTTTTT. As protein: CASSLTPPGRVDGELFF.

V gene TRBV5-1 combines with J gene TRBJ2-3, with 8 bases fitting TRBD2. The CDR3 length is 14 residues. Germline CDR1 SGHRS, CDR2 YFSETQ. Trimming removed 4 bases from V and 4 bases from J; junction bases left unmatched: 5. CDR3 bases: TGCGCCAGCAGCCCGAGGACTAGCTCAGATACGCAGTATTTT. This encodes CASSPRTSSDTQYF.

This chain connects TRBV28 to TRBJ1-1, with D tentatively TRBD1 (5 bases). Trimming left V 4 bases short and J 3 bases short, with 15 bases between. The CDR3 is made up of 15 amino acids. Germline V gene data show CDR1 as MDHEN and CDR2 as SYDVKM. The CDR3 DNA reads TGTGCCAGCAGTTCCCCCGGTGGGGGGGACACTGAAGCTTTCTTT. Translated: CASSSPGGGDTEAFF.

The V and J genes are TRBV27 and TRBJ2-7; 16 bases match TRBD2. Germline V gene sequence: CDR1 MNHEY, CDR2 SMNVEV (reference sequence). The junction had 7 bases not matched to a gene; V was cut back by 5 bases and J by 3 bases. This CDR3 is built from 17 residues. The CDR3 sequence: CASSPGTSGRGSYEQYF. CDR3 bases: TGTGCCAGCAGTCCAGGGACTAGCGGGAGGGGGAGCTACGAGCAGTACTTC.

This chain uses TRBV19 with TRBJ2-3, with 7 nucleotides matching TRBD2. V dropped 7 bases and J dropped 6; count of bases not matched to a gene: 7. Germline CDR1 is LNHDA and CDR2 is SQIVND (reference sequence). The CDR3 length is 13 residues. CDR3 nucleotides: TGTGCCAGTAACAGCGGGGCTGGGGATACGCAGTATTTT. It is translated as CASNSGAGDTQYF.